This T cell receptor (beta chain) was profiled in a study of Ad26.COV2.S vaccination and SARS-CoV-2 variants (dated by TCRdb to the early 2020s). Background for the entire study: Donors in the vaccine arm were drawn from COV1001, a phase I-IIa trial of Ad26.COV2.S in healthy adults that was multicentre, randomized, double-blind and placebo-controlled. Ad26.COV2.S was administered intramuscularly at a dose of 5x10^10 or 1x10^11 viral particles, either as one shot or as two shots given 56 days apart. Sequencing of the TCRbeta repertoire served to evaluate the specificity and breadth of SARS-CoV-2-reactive T cell receptors following Ad26.COV2.S vaccination. The TCR-sequenced set comprised around 32 samples: some 20 Ad26.COV2.S vaccine recipients, 5 placebo recipients and 8 SARS-CoV-2 convalescent individuals. Trial participants were randomized into five groups of five: low-dose or high-dose Ad26.COV2.S given once or twice, or placebo on both occasions. Blinding of investigators to trial group allocation was maintained during experiments and outcome assessment. Results and caveats for the whole study, not just this receptor: Compared with placebo recipients, Ad26.COV2.S recipients showed higher spike-specific TCR breadth (P = 0.0014). The authors noted that total T cell responses may have been underestimated by the TCR breadth and depth analyses. Substantial breadth of spike-specific CD8+ and CD4+ T cell responses was reported after vaccination. Comparing responses between vaccine doses or regimens was not something the study was powered to do. Comparable non-spike TCR breadth was observed between vaccine and placebo recipients, consistent with only spike being contained in the vaccine.

The label giving this sample's treatment or condition can be read as: roughly 18 received Ad26.COV2.S at low or high dose, single or two shots; 5 received placebo; per-sample allocation not given. For vaccine and placebo recipients, the sequenced repertoires came from samples collected on day 63 after the first injection. In Cohort 1b, 25 to 30 adults aged 18-55 years were enrolled at a single site in Boston, USA, between 29 July and 7 August 2020. Ad26.COV2.S was a replication-incompetent adenovirus type 26 vector expressing a prefusion-stabilized SARS-CoV-2 spike protein from the original Wuhan strain. On this clone: Its cognate antigen has yet to be identified. No much larger clone exists at a distance of one base, and base qualities are not known.

The immunoSEQ Assay was used to sequence TCRbeta CDR3 regions. After extraction, genomic DNA underwent amplification by bias-controlled multiplex PCR, followed by high-throughput sequencing. In the authors' own workflow: To quantify the absolute abundance of every unique TCRbeta CDR3 region, sequences were collapsed and filtered. T cell fraction was estimated by normalization of TCRbeta template counts to usable DNA, with usable DNA being measured through amplification of reference genes present in all nucleated cells. Repertoire TCRs were annotated as SARS-CoV-2-specific by exact matching of V gene, CDR3 amino acid sequence and J gene to a known reactive TCR set. The reference SARS-CoV-2 TCR set was derived from MIRA and filtered for enrichment in COVID-19-positive ImmuneCODE repertoires, a step that removed public or cross-reactive TCRs. Using the MIRA antigens, annotated TCRs were further analysed by specific ORF or by position within an ORF. Depth was the summed frequency of annotated unique rearrangements, while breadth was defined as annotated unique rearrangements over total unique productive rearrangements. Two-sided Wilcoxon rank-sum tests were used to compare TCR breadth between groups. TCRdb holds this immuneACCESS table with in-frame rearrangements only. Some clones are missing; in checked studies, unresolved V genes explain under half, and the rest has no known cause. The DNA was the basis for D and trimming; V, J and clone size are from that table. In all, the sample holds hundreds of thousands of clones, and roughly 90% of those were seen once. Of the sample, approximately 1.6% falls within the top ten clones.

V is clipped by 5 bases and J by 4 bases, and the sequence between their germline boundaries is 11 bases long. The CDR3 starts with the cysteine, ends with the phenylalanine, and has 13 residues. Kept here is only the CDR3 DNA, which spans 39 bases and is read in frame from base 1. From the germline V gene, CDR1 is MNHEY and CDR2 is SVGEGT. Here the sequenced sample was peripheral blood, taken in a trial of Ad26.COV2.S vaccine versus placebo. The rearranged segments are TRBV6-2 or TRBV6-3 and TRBJ1-1; the D gene assignment is ambiguous. The receptor was isolated from a person between 18 and 65 years old who received the Ad26.COV2.S COVID-19 vaccine or a placebo. The nucleotide sequence is TGTGCCAGCAGTACCCTAGGGAGCACTGAAGCTTTCTTT. Translated, this gives CASSTLGSTEAFF.